A selection of T cell receptor beta chains follows, all from one sample in a study of circulating CD8 cells and anti-PD-1 response in melanoma. TCRdb fed the reads into MiXCR, producing one record per CDR3 protein. The repertoire has 200 to 300 distinct CDR3 sequences, over 10% of them found once; the top ten carry over 55%. The sample was CD8+ T cells from PBMCs, taken at baseline or after one month of anti-PD-1 therapy (not recorded which). These receptors were obtained from a human donor with melanoma. The conserved cysteine and the conserved F or W are not part of the CDR3 here. Each record gives: CDR3 protein, V gene, D gene, clone size. The D gene is left open where the match is weak. The size field is filled for only some rows; it gives once, few, many or a size class.

CDR3: ASSHGTGLMNTEAF
V: TRBV2
D: TRBD1
size: large

CDR3: ASSWTGYYNEQF
V: TRBV18
D: -
size: -

CDR3: ASAKGPDRGWATNEKLF
V: TRBV25-1
D: TRBD1
size: large

CDR3: SAPGSYKNVQY
V: TRBV20-1
D: -
size: -

CDR3: ASSFAGAQGNTIY
V: TRBV7-9
D: -
size: large

CDR3: ASSPGRDEQF
V: TRBV19
D: -
size: medium-sized

CDR3: ASSQSRGFSYEQY
V: TRBV4-1
D: -
size: hyperexpanded

CDR3: ASSLGPHYEQY
V: TRBV27
D: -
size: large

CDR3: ASSISPGYEQY
V: TRBV19
D: -
size: large

CDR3: ASSLEVGSETYGYT
V: TRBV5-6
D: -
size: hyperexpanded

CDR3: SARDGGEAYEQY
V: TRBV20-1
D: TRBD2
size: medium-sized

CDR3: ASSEGITDTQY
V: TRBV2
D: -
size: large

CDR3: SARDLPGRGGPQETQY
V: TRBV20-1
D: TRBD1
size: few

CDR3: ASSLAPRGAQETQY
V: TRBV7-2
D: -
size: -

CDR3: ASSLGLAPLYEQY
V: TRBV27
D: TRBD2
size: large

CDR3: ASIPTGNTGEPF
V: TRBV19
D: TRBD1
size: once